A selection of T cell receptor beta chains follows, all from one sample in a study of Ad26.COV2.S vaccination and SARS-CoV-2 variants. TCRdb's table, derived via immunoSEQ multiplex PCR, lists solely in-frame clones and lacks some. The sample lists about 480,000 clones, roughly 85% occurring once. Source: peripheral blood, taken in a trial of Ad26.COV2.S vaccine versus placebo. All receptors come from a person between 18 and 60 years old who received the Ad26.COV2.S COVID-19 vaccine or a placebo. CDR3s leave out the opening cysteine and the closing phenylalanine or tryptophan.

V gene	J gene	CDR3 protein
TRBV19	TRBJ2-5	ASSIGSLETQY
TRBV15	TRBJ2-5	ATSRDGQQETQY
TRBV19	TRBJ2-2	ASSQQINTGELF
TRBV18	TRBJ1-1	ASSPYVEGEAF
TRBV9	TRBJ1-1	ASSDTGLVAF
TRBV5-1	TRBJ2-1	ASSSSGRAPYNEQF
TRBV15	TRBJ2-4	ATGLAKNIQY
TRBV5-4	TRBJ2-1	ASSAGTRGNNEQF
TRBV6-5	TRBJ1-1	ASLDRMNTEAF
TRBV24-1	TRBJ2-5	ATSDRTPETGFQETQY
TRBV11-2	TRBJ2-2	ASSPRSGDTGELF
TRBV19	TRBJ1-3	ASGELSGNTIY
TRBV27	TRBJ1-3	ASGRTGGNTIY
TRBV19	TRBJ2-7	ASSLGGSGTYEQY
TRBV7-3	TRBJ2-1	ASSAMGVAGVEQF
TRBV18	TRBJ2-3	ASSPLRTAQGDTQY
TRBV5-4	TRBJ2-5	ASSLRDLETQY
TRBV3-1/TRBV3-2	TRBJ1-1	ASSQEPGGDTEAF
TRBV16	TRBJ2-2	ASSQGWGRANTGELF
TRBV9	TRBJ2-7	ASSVGAGGSYEQY
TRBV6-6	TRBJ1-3	ASSYSTGTSGNTIY
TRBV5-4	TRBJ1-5	ASSLGGLDSNQPQH
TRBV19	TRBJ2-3	ASNRESVAQY
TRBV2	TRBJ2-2	ASSGQGNTGELF
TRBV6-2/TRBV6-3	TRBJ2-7	ASSYSRDRGYEQY
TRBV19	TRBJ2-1	ASSGTSGFSSYNEQF
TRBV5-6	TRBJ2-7	ASSAAGTGDYEQY
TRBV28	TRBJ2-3	ASGGRDTQY
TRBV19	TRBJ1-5	ASNPGPVSNQPQH
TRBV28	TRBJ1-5	ASRGRNSNQPQH
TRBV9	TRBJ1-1	ASSVGQENTEAF
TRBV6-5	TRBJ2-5	ASSYGAGRQETQY
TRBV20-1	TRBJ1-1	SVKVNTEAF
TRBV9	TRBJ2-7	ASSVGGRPSYEQY
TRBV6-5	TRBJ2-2	ASSRDRDGELF
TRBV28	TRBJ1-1	ASRPSGQGPAEAF
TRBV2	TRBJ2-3	ASSFLAGGGTQY
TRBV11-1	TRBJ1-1	ASSRTWVNTEAF
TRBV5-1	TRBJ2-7	ASSLGIGLSSYEQY
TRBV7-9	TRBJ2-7	ASSGANYEQY
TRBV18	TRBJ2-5	ASSGKKARGETQY
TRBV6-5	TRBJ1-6	ASSSRDRDSPLH
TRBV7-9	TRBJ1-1	ASSSTIRSLNTEAF
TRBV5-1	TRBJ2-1	ASSSLGLAGGSSYNEQF
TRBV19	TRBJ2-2	ASSAQRRVGELF
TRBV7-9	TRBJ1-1	ASSQRTGIEAF
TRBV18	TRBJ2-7	ASSQGTGVLYEQY
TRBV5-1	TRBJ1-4	ASSPRTGPWSEKLF
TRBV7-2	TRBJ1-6	ASSLGQLSSYNSPLH